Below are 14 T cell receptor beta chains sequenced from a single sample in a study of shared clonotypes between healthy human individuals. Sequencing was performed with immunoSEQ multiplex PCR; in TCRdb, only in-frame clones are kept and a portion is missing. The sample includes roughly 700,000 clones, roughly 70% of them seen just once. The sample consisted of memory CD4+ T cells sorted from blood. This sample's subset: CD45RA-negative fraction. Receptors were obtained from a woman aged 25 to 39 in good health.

CDR3 DNA: TGTGCCAGCAGACTCGGGACACTAGATACGCAGTATTTT. This encodes CASRLGTLDTQYF. The chain links TRBV6-1 to TRBJ2-3; a possible D gene is TRBD1 (6 bases). Looked up from germline, CDR1 is MNHNS and CDR2 is SASEGT. V lost 6 bases to trimming and J lost 5 bases, with 12 bases between them. The CDR3 totals 13 residues.

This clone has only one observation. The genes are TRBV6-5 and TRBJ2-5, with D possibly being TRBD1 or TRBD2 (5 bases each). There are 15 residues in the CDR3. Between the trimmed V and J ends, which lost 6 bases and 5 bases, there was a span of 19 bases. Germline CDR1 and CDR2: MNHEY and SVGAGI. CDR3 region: CASRSSGPMRETQYF. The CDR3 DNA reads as TGTGCCAGCAGGAGCTCGGGACCTATGCGGGAGACCCAGTACTTC.

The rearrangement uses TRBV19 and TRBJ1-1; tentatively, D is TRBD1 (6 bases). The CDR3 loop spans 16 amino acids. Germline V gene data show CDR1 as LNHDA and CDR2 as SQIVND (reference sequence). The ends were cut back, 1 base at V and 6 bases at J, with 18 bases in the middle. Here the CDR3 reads CASSIGDTPLGAEAFF. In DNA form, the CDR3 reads TGTGCCAGTAGTATAGGGGACACCCCATTGGGGGCTGAAGCTTTCTTT.

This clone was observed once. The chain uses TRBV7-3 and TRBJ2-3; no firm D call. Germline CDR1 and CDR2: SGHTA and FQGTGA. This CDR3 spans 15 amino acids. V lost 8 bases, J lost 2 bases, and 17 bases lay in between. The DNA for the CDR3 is TGTGCCAGCGTTGTGGGGATGAGTACCACAGATACGCAGTATTTT. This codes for CASVVGMSTTDTQYF.

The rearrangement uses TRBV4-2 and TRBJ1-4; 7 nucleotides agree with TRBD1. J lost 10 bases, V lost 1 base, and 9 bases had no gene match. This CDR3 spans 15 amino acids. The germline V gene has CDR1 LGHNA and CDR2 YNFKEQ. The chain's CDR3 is CASSQGTGDGLKLFF. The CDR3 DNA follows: TGTGCCAGCAGCCAAGGCACAGGGGACGGTTTAAAACTGTTTTTT.

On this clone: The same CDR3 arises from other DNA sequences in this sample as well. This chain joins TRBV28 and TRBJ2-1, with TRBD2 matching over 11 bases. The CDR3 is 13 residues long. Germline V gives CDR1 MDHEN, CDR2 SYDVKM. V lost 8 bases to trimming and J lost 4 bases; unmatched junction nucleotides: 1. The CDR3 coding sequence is TGTGCCAGCCTAGCGGGAGGATACAATGAGCAGTTCTTC. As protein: CASLAGGYNEQFF.

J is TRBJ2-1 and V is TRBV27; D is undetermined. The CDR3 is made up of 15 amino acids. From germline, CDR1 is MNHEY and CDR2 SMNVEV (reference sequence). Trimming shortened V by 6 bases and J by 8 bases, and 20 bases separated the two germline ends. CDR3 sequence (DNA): TGTGCCAGCAGGGCCCTGGACCCTCCGGGCGATGAGCAGTTCTTC. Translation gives CASRALDPPGDEQFF.

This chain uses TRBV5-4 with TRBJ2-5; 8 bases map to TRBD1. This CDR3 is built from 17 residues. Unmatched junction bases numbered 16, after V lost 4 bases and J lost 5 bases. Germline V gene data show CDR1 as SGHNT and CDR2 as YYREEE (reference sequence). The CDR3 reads CASSLKTGVGVSETQYF. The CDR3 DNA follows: TGTGCCAGCAGCCTAAAGACAGGGGTAGGTGTCTCGGAGACCCAGTACTTC.

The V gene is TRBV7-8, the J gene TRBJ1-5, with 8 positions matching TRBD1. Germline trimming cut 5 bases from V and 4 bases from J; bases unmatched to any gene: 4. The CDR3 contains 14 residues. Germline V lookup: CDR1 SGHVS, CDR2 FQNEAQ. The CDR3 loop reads CASSPQGANQPQHF. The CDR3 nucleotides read TGTGCCAGCAGCCCTCAGGGGGCTAATCAGCCCCAGCATTTT. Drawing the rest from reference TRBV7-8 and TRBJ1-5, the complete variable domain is GAGVSQSPRYKVAKRGQDVALRCDPISGHVSLFWYQQALGQGPEFLTYFQNEAQLDKSGLPSDRFFAERPEGSVSTLKIQRTQQEDSAVYLCASSPQGANQPQHFGDGTRLSIL.

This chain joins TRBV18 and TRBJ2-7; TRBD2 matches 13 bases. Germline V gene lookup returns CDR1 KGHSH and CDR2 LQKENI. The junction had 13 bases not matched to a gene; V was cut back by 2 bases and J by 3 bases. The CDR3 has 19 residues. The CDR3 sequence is CASSPRGSTRTSGSYEQYF. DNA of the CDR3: TGTGCCAGCTCACCAAGAGGGTCCACTCGGACTAGCGGGAGCTACGAGCAGTACTTC.

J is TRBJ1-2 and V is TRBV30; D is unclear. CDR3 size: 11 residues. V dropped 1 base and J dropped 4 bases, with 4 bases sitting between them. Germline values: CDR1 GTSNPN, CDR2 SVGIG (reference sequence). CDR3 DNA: TGTGCCTGGAGTGCGCTCTATGGCTACACCTTC. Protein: CAWSALYGYTF.

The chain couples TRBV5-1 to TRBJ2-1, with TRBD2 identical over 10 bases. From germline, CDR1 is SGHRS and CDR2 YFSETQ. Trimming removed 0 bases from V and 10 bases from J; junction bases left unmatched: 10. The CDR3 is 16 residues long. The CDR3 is CASSLGPASGSSEQFF. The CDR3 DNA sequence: TGCGCCAGCAGCTTGGGACCCGCTAGCGGGAGCTCAGAGCAGTTCTTC.

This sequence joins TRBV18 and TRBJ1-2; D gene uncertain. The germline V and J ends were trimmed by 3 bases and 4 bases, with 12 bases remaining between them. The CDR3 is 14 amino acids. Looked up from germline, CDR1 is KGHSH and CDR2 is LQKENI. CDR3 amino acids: CASSPTENIYGYTF. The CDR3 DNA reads TGTGCCAGCTCACCCACTGAAAACATCTATGGCTACACCTTC. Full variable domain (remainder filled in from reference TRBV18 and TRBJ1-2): NAGVMQNPRHLVRRRGQEARLRCSPMKGHSHVYWYRQLPEEGLKFMVYLQKENIIDESGMPKERFSAEFPKEGPSILRIQQVVRGDSAAYFCASSPTENIYGYTFGSGTRLTVV.

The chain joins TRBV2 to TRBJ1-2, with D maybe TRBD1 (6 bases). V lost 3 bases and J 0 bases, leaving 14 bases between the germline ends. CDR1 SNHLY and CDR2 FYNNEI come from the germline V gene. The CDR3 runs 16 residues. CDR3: CASSERDIISNYGYTF. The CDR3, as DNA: TGTGCCAGCAGTGAGAGGGACATAATTTCTAACTATGGCTACACCTTC.